This is a list of T cell receptor beta chains from one sample in a study of blood T cell repertoires in COVID-19. Data came from immunoSEQ multiplex PCR; TCRdb stores just in-frame clones and leaves some out. The table lists about 440,000 clones, more than 85% of them singletons, with about 4.3% in the top ten. The sequenced sample was peripheral blood. The receptors were gathered from a woman aged 30 to 39 with acute or convalescent COVID-19. CDR3s include the opening cysteine and the closing phenylalanine or tryptophan. The D gene is left open where the match is weak.

v_gene	d_gene	j_gene	CDR3aa	CDR3nt
TRBV28	NA	TRBJ1-1	CASAPGNTEAFF	TGTGCCAGCGCCCCGGGGAACACTGAAGCTTTCTTT
TRBV21-1	NA	TRBJ1-1	CASSKETGAFF	TGTGCCAGCAGCAAAGAGACAGGCGCTTTCTTT
TRBV6-2/TRBV6-3	TRBD2	TRBJ2-5	CASSAPSGATQETQYF	TGTGCCAGCAGCGCTCCTAGCGGGGCAACCCAAGAGACCCAGTACTTC
TRBV18	NA	TRBJ1-2	CASSPPEIPAVGYTF	TGTGCCAGCTCACCACCGGAAATTCCGGCGGTGGGCTACACCTTC
TRBV28	NA	TRBJ2-7	CASSTVGLGSYEQYF	TGTGCCAGCTCCACGGTTGGACTCGGGTCCTACGAGCAGTACTTC
TRBV2	TRBD2	TRBJ2-7	CASRSPSGVINSYEQYF	TGTGCCAGCAGGTCGCCTAGCGGGGTCATAAACTCCTACGAGCAGTACTTC
TRBV10-3	NA	TRBJ2-2	CAISESSIGELFF	TGTGCCATCAGTGAGTCGTCTATCGGGGAGCTGTTTTTT
TRBV29-1	TRBD2	TRBJ2-1	CSVELAGLSFF	TGCAGCGTTGAACTAGCGGGGCTTTCCTTCTTC
TRBV27	NA	TRBJ2-6	CASSFLGTGVSGANVLTF	TGTGCCAGCAGTTTCCTCGGGACGGGAGTCTCTGGGGCCAACGTCCTGACTTTC
TRBV29-1	NA	TRBJ2-3	CSVDNSYVDTQYF	TGCAGCGTTGATAACTCCTACGTGGATACGCAGTATTTT
TRBV6-5	NA	TRBJ2-1	CAIQGPRGPYNEQFF	TGTGCCATCCAAGGACCGCGGGGCCCCTACAATGAGCAGTTCTTC
TRBV27	TRBD2	TRBJ2-1	CASRGTRTSNNEQFF	TGTGCCAGCAGGGGGACACGGACTAGCAACAATGAGCAGTTCTTC
TRBV5-6	NA	TRBJ2-1	CASTSGGHYNEQFF	TGTGCCAGTACCTCGGGGGGCCACTACAATGAGCAGTTCTTC
TRBV5-1	NA	TRBJ1-1	CASSLGGLGNTEAFF	TGCGCCAGCAGCTTGGGGGGGCTCGGGAACACTGAAGCTTTCTTT
TRBV5-1	NA	TRBJ2-3	CASSLAQGHTDTQYF	TGCGCCAGCAGCTTGGCACAGGGACACACAGATACGCAGTATTTT
TRBV24-1	TRBD2	TRBJ2-1	CATSDNSGGHYNEQFF	TGTGCCACCAGTGACAATAGCGGGGGCCATTACAATGAGCAGTTCTTC